This T cell receptor (beta chain) was identified in a study of shared clonotypes between healthy human individuals. The study's findings and limits: Compared with clonotypes that all four donors shared, non-shared clonotypes had lower generation probabilities.

Each replicate PCR on the sorted subsets used roughly 190 ng DNA (approximately 33,000 T cell genomes). Libraries were prepared by immunoSEQ multiplex PCR; TCRdb keeps only in-frame clonotypes and omits some of them. This repertoire shows about 600,000 clones, just under 97% found once; its top ten account for 0.11%. About this clone: Its cognate antigen is unknown.

CD8 cells classed as naive were CD45RO-negative and positively selected for CCR7, excluding terminally differentiated effector memory CD45RA+ cells. Those who donated were healthy HIV-negative adults, with no recent acute infections or vaccinations reported. V lost 3 bases to trimming and J lost 2 bases; unmatched junction nucleotides: 4. CDR3 length equals 14 residues. Germline CDR1 is SNHLY and CDR2 is FYNNEI. The receptor comes from a woman in her twenties or thirties in good health. Sequencing input: naive CD8+ T cells sorted from blood. The V call is TRBV2, the J call TRBJ2-7; 7 positions agree with TRBD1. The CDR3, as DNA: TGTGCCAGCAGTGACTGGACAGGCACCTACGAGCAGTACTTC. Translated: CASSDWTGTYEQYF.